The clone carrying this T cell receptor beta chain was seen more than once but under ten times. Its antigen is unidentified. This sample is part of a study of response to subunit inactivated influenza vaccine. Regarding the study as a whole: Few additional T cells are recruited per seasonal influenza vaccination, authors suggested.

CDR1 is MGHRA, CDR2 YSYEKL, per germline. After removal of 4 bases from V and 4 bases from J, the junction contained 9 bases not matched to a gene. The CDR3 contains 16 residues. TCRdb independently ran MiXCR on the RT-PCR reads; one entry per CDR3 protein. Among about 520,000 distinct CDR3 sequences, 25% were seen once, and the ten largest hold approximately 2%. The receptor was isolated from a man over 45 who received an inactivated influenza vaccine. The rearrangement joins TRBV4-1 to TRBJ2-7; 11 positions match TRBD1. The sample was CD4+ T cells sorted from PBMCs, taken 5 days after vaccination. The CDR3 spells CASSPTGTGGLYEQYF. CDR3 nucleotide sequence: TGCGCCAGCAGCCCAACCGGGACAGGGGGTTTATACGAGCAGTACTTC.